The 12 T cell receptor beta chains presented below share a single source sample, sequenced in a study of technical replicates of blood from several donors. Sequencing was performed with immunoSEQ multiplex PCR; in TCRdb, only in-frame clones are kept and a portion is missing. The table includes roughly 83,000 clones, around nine tenths detected once. The sample taken for sequencing was T cells isolated from PBMCs. These TCRs come from a human donor in good health.

The V and J genes are TRBV4-1 and TRBJ2-7; 7 positions agree with TRBD1. The CDR3 spans 16 residues. Germline V gives CDR1 MGHRA, CDR2 YSYEKL. The V segment lost 4 bases and the J segment 2 bases; nucleotides outside the gene matches: 11. As DNA, the CDR3 is TGCGCCAGCAGCCCCTTAAGGACAGGCAGAACCTACGAGCAGTACTTC. Amino acids: CASSPLRTGRTYEQYF.

The V and J genes are TRBV28 and TRBJ1-4, with TRBD1 as a possible D gene (6 bases). V lost 3 bases to trimming and J lost 7 bases, with 12 bases between them. Germline loops: CDR1 MDHEN, CDR2 SYDVKM. The CDR3 totals 14 residues. CDR3 sequence reads: CASSLGGRREKLFF. CDR3 nucleotides: TGTGCCAGCAGTTTGGGGGGGCGTCGTGAAAAACTGTTTTTT.

The genes are TRBV11-2 and TRBJ2-7, with TRBD1 identical over 8 bases. The CDR3 covers 14 residues. Trimming took 7 bases from V and 6 from J; bases not matched to a gene: 11. Germline-derived CDR1 and CDR2 are SGHAT and FQNNGV. In DNA form, the CDR3 reads TGTGCCAGCACTCTCCGGACAGGGAGTGGCGAGCAGTACTTC. Its protein product is CASTLRTGSGEQYF. The full variable domain, in which reference TRBV11-2 and TRBJ2-7 provide the parts outside the CDR3, is EAGVAQSPRYKIIEKRQSVAFWCNPISGHATLYWYQQILGQGPKLLIQFQNNGVVDDSQLPKDRFSAERLKGVDSTLKIQPAKLEDSAVYLCASTLRTGSGEQYFGPGTRLTVT.

This chain joins TRBV15 and TRBJ1-1, with 9 bases identical to TRBD1. Germline-derived CDR1 and CDR2 are LNHNV and YYDKDF (reference sequence). The CDR3 consists of 17 residues. J was trimmed by 8 bases and V by 3 bases; bases with no gene match: 16. CDR3 nucleotides: TGTGCCACCAGCAGTACAGCCGGGACAGGGCCCTTGGGCGAAGCTTTCTTT. Amino acids: CATSSTAGTGPLGEAFF.

V gene TRBV4-1 combines with J gene TRBJ1-4, with D unclear. Trimming stripped 1 base from V and 0 bases from J, with 6 bases between. The CDR3 totals 15 residues. Germline CDR1 reads MGHRA; CDR2 reads YSYEKL. CDR3 protein: CASSQVLTTNEKLFF. CDR3 sequence (DNA): TGCGCCAGCAGCCAAGTACTAACAACTAATGAAAAACTGTTTTTT.

The chain uses TRBV12-5 and TRBJ1-1, with D hard to call. The germline V gene encodes CDR1 LGHNT and CDR2 FRNRAP. V was trimmed by 2 bases and J by 8 bases, leaving 15 bases between them. The CDR3 is 14 residues long. The CDR3 bases are TGTGCTAGTGGTTTGCGGCAGGTTACGGCCGAAGCTTTCTTT. Translating it yields CASGLRQVTAEAFF.

In this sample, this clone turned up a few times. The chain uses TRBV18 and TRBJ1-5; 7 nucleotides match TRBD1. CDR3 length equals 15 residues. Germline V gene sequence: CDR1 KGHSH, CDR2 LQKENI. The J segment lost 5 bases and the V segment lost 1 base, leaving 5 bases of the junction unmatched. The CDR3: CASSPLQGGDQPQHF. As DNA, the CDR3 is TGTGCCAGCTCACCACTCCAGGGGGGTGATCAGCCCCAGCATTTT.

This clone appeared many times. The chain couples TRBV4-1 to TRBJ2-1, with D unclear. Germline V gives CDR1 MGHRA, CDR2 YSYEKL. Trimming shortened V by 7 bases and J by 5 bases, and 15 bases separated the two germline ends. There are 14 residues in the CDR3. The DNA of the CDR3 is TGCGCCAGCACCACCTTTTCAGAAAACAATGAGCAGTTCTTC. As protein: CASTTFSENNEQFF.

This chain links TRBV6-4 with TRBJ1-2; D uncertain. The V gene lost 2 bases and the J gene lost 4 bases, with 14 bases spanning the gap. CDR1 is MRHNA, CDR2 SNTAGT, per germline. The CDR3 covers 15 residues. CDR3 residues: CASSDSPVPSYGYTF. In DNA, the CDR3 is TGTGCCAGCAGTGACAGCCCCGTACCGAGCTATGGCTACACCTTC.

The chain couples TRBV7-9 to TRBJ2-5; TRBD1 matches at 7 bases. With 5 bases clipped from V and 5 bases from J, the junction kept 20 bases outside the gene matches. There are 18 residues in the CDR3. Germline V gives CDR1 SEHNR, CDR2 FQNEAQ (reference sequence). The CDR3 spells CASSPPIRPGQYLETQYF. The CDR3 DNA sequence: TGTGCCAGCAGCCCCCCGATCCGTCCGGGACAGTACTTGGAGACCCAGTACTTC.

The chain uses TRBV7-6 and TRBJ2-2, with 7 bases that match TRBD2. Looked up from germline, CDR1 is SGHVS and CDR2 is FNYEAQ. The CDR3 runs 18 residues. Trimming cost V 2 bases and J 3 bases; bases outside gene matches: 12. This CDR3 is CASSLLMTRDYHTGELFF. The DNA for the CDR3 is TGTGCCAGCAGCTTATTGATGACCCGGGACTACCACACCGGGGAGCTGTTTTTT.

V usage is TRBV11-2 and J usage is TRBJ2-2; 7 nucleotides align to TRBD1. There are 15 residues in the CDR3. V was pared by 0 bases and J by 11 bases, with 9 bases of the junction left unmatched. In germline, CDR1 is SGHAT, CDR2 FQNNGV. The CDR3 nucleotides are TGTGCCAGCAGCTTAGACCCTGACAGGGTTAGTGAGCTGTTTTTT. It yields the protein CASSLDPDRVSELFF.